This T cell receptor (beta chain) was identified during a study of blood T cell repertoires in COVID-19. This CDR3 contains 11 residues. Germline V gene data show CDR1 as LNHDA and CDR2 as SQIVND (reference sequence). V shed 11 bases and J shed 3 bases, with 10 bases lying between them. The assay was immunoSEQ multiplex PCR, and TCRdb's table has in-frame clones only and misses some. The sample carries 200,000 to 250,000 clones, roughly 87% recorded once. The rearrangement links TRBV19 to TRBJ2-5; no definite D call. Sample: PBMCs or T cells enriched from blood (not recorded which). The TCR comes from a man younger than 30 with acute COVID-19. The DNA for the CDR3 is TGTGCCTCCAGGCAGGAAGAGACCCAGTACTTC. Translating gives CASRQEETQYF.